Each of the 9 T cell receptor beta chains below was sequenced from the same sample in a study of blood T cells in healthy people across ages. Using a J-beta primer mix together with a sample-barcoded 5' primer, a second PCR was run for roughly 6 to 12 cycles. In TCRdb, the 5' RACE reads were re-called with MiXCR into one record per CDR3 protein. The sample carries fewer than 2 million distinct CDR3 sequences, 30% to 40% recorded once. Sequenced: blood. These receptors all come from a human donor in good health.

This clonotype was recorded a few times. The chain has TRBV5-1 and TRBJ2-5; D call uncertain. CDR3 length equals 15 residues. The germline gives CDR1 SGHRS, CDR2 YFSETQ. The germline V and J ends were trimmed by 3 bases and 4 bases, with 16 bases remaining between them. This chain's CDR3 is CASSSIINSGETQYF. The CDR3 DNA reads TGCGCCAGCAGCTCAATCATCAATTCGGGAGAGACCCAGTACTTC.

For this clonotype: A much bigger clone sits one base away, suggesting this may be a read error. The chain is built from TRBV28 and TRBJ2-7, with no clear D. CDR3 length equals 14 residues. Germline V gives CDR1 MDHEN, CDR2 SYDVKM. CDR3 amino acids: CTSSFVGLSYEQYF. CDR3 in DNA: TGTACCAGCAGTTTCGTCGGGCTATCCTACGAGCAGTACTTC.

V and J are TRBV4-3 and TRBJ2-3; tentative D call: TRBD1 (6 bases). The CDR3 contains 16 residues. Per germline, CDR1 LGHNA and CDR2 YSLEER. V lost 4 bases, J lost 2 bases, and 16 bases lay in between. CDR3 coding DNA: TGCGCCAGCAGCCCTCAAACCGACAGGTTCACAGATACGCAGTATTTT. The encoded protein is CASSPQTDRFTDTQYF.

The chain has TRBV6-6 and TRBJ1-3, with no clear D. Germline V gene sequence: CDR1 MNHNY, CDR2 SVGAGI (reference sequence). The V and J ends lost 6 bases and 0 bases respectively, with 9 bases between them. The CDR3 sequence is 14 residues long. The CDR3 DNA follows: TGTGCCAGCAGCAAGGGTTCCTCTGGAAACACCATATATTTT. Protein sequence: CASSKGSSGNTIYF.

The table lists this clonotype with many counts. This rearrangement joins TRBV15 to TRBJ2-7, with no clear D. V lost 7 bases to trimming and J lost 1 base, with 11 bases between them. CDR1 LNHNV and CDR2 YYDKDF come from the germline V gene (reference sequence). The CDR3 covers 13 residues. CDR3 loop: CATKSGQSYEQYF. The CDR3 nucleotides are TGTGCCACCAAGTCCGGGCAGTCCTACGAGCAGTACTTC.

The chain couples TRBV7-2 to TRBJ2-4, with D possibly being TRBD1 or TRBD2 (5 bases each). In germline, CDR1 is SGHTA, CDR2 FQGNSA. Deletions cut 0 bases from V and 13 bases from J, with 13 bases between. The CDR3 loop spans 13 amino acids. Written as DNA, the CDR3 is TGTGCCAGCAGCTTAGCTGGGGACCTAAAGCAGTACTTC. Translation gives CASSLAGDLKQYF. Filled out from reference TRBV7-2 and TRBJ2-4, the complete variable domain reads GAGVSQSPSNKVTEKGKDVELRCDPISGHTALYWYRQSLGQGLEFLIYFQGNSAPDKSGLPSDRFSAERTGGSVSTLTIQRTQQEDSAVYLCASSLAGDLKQYFGAGTRLSVL.

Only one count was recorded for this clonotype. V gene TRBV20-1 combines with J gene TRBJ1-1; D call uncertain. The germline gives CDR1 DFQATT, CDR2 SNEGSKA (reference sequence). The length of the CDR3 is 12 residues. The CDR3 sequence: CNALRRDTEAFF. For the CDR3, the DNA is TGCAATGCCCTCCGGCGGGACACTGAAGCTTTCTTT.

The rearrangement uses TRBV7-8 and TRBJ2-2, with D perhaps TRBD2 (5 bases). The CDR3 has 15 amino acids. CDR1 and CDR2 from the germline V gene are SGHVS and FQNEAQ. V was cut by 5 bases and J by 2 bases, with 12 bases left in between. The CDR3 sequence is CASSPRDLNTGELFF. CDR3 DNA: TGTGCCAGCAGCCCTCGGGATCTTAACACCGGGGAGCTGTTTTTT.

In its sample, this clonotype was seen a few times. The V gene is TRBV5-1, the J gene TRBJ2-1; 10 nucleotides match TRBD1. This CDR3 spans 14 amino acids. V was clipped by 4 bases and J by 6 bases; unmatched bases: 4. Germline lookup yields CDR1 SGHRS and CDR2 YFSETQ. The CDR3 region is CASSRQGASNEQFF. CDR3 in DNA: TGCGCCAGCAGCCGACAGGGGGCAAGCAATGAGCAGTTCTTC.